This record looks at one T cell receptor (beta chain) sequence and its context. Within the 2 weeks before study entry, each person in the exposed group met a COVID-19 case. With 5 bases clipped from V and 7 bases from J, the junction kept 4 bases outside the gene matches. Germline values: CDR1 SEHNR, CDR2 FQNEAQ (reference sequence). This CDR3 has 12 residues. This sample was included in a study of blood T cell repertoires in COVID-19. In the original processing: Estimation of nucleated cell counts was performed using reference gene primer amplification. Sequenced by immunoSEQ multiplex PCR; TCRdb stores in-frame clones only, minus some. V and J calls and clone size follow that table, whereas D and trimming were derived from the DNA. Of under 300,000 clones listed, 75% to 90% are singletons.

This sequence joins TRBV7-9 and TRBJ1-2, with TRBD1 matching 7 bases. The TCR sequence derives from a woman aged 40 to 50 who had been exposed to COVID-19. The sample taken for sequencing was PBMCs or T cells enriched from blood (not recorded which). The DNA for the CDR3 is TGTGCCAGCAGCGCCAGGGGGTCTGGCTACACCTTC. It yields the protein CASSARGSGYTF.